This entry describes one T cell receptor beta chain. Its specificity is unknown. This sample was taken from a study of long-term antiretroviral therapy in people with HIV. Per germline, CDR1 SNHLY and CDR2 FYNNEI. V was pared by 3 bases and J by 0 bases, with 1 base of the junction left unmatched. The CDR3 is made up of 14 amino acids. Specimens carried roughly 0.9-11 million cryopreserved PBMC before DNA extraction. At survey level, the immunoSEQ assay was run in its v3.0 version. The method was immunoSEQ multiplex PCR; TCRdb's version includes in-frame clones alone and lacks a portion of them. The sample has just over 20,000 clones, just under 85% seen once. Points from the study as a whole: Blood specimens, gathered between the mid-2000s and the late 2010s, were possibly obtained under older ART regimens.

The sample consisted of unsorted PBMCs, taken 0.5 years after starting antiretroviral therapy. The TCR was taken from a man aged 18 to 30 with HIV. The chain has TRBV2 and TRBJ1-1; 7 bases map to TRBD1. The CDR3 DNA is TGTGCCAGCAGTGAGGGACAGATGAACACTGAAGCTTTCTTT. Translated: CASSEGQMNTEAFF.